Listed here is a single T cell receptor (beta chain). Its antigen remains unknown. The data were taken from a study of graft-versus-host responses after intestinal transplantation. Whole-study findings and limits: Analysis identified GvH clones in recipient marrow, with some appearing first in ileum or blood.

Clones were read by immunoSEQ multiplex PCR, and TCRdb kept only the in-frame ones, dropping some. This sample has 62,000 or so clones; about 90% occur once, and the top ten carry less than 2%. Germline V CDR1 and CDR2: SGHTA, FQGTGA. The CDR3 consists of 16 residues. The J segment lost 1 base and the V segment lost 5 bases, leaving 8 bases of the junction unmatched. Here the sequenced sample was PBMCs, taken 26 days after transplant. This chain links TRBV7-3 with TRBJ2-5, with 9 bases identical to TRBD1. This receptor was taken from a human patient who received an intestinal transplant, so some T cells may come from the graft donor. CDR3 region: CASSTQGALGQETQYF. CDR3 sequence (DNA): TGTGCCAGCAGCACACAGGGGGCGCTGGGCCAAGAGACCCAGTACTTC.